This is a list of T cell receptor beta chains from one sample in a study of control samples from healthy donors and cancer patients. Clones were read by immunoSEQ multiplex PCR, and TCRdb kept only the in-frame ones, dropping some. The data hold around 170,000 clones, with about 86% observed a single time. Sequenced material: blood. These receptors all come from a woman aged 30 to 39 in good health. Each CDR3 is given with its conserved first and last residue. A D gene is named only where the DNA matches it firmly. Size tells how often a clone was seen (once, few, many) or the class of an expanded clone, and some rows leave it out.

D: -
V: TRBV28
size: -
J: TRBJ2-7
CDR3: CASSIGRRLNEQYF
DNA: TGTGCCAGCAGCATTGGACGGAGGCTCAACGAGCAGTACTTC

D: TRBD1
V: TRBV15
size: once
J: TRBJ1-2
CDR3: CATSRAFGQGDYGYTF
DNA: TGTGCCACCAGCAGGGCCTTCGGACAGGGAGACTATGGCTACACCTTC

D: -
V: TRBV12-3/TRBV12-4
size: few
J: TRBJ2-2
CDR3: CAGTGTSTGELFF
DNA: TGTGCCGGAACCGGGACGTCCACCGGGGAGCTGTTTTTT

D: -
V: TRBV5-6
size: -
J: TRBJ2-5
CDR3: CASSLGGAGGETQYF
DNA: TGTGCCAGCAGCTTGGGCGGGGCAGGGGGAGAGACCCAGTACTTC

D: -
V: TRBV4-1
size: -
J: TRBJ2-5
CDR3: CASSPERGSETQYF
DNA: TGCGCCAGCAGCCCCGAGAGGGGGAGCGAGACCCAGTACTTC

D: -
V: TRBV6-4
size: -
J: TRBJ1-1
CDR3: CASSDFERGATFF
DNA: TGTGCCAGCAGTGACTTTGAGAGGGGAGCAACTTTCTTT

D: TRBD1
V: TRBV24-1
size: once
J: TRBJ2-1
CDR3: CATAPGQGHNEQFF
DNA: TGTGCCACCGCACCAGGACAGGGGCACAATGAGCAGTTCTTC

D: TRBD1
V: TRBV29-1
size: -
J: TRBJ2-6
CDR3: CSVEDYRDRAPTGANVLTF
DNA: TGCAGCGTTGAAGATTATCGGGACAGGGCCCCGACTGGGGCCAACGTCCTGACTTTC

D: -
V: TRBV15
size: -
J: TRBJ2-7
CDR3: CAGGFGTGEQYF
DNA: TGTGCCGGGGGCTTTGGGACGGGCGAGCAGTACTTC

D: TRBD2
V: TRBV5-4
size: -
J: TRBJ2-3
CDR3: CASSLTSGGPDTQYF
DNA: TGTGCCAGCAGCTTGACTAGCGGGGGGCCAGATACGCAGTATTTT

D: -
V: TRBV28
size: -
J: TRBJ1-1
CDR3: CASMGHPRGAFF
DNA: TGTGCCAGCATGGGGCACCCGCGGGGGGCTTTCTTT

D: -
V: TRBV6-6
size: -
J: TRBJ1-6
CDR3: CASSYSSQGGSPLHF
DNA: TGTGCCAGCAGTTACTCGTCACAGGGAGGTTCACCCCTCCACTTT

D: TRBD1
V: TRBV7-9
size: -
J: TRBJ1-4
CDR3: CASSTTTGRYEKLFF
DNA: TGTGCCAGCAGCACGACGACAGGGAGATATGAAAAACTGTTTTTT

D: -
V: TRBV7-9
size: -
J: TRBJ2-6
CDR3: CASRQSGANVLTF
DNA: TGTGCCAGTCGCCAATCTGGGGCCAACGTCCTGACTTTC

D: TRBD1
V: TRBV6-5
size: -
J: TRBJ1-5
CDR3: CASSYDRGHNQPQHF
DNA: TGTGCCAGCAGTTATGACAGGGGGCACAATCAGCCCCAGCATTTT

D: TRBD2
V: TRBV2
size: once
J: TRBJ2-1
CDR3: CASSEENRAWTSGDYNEQFF
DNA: TGTGCCAGCAGTGAAGAGAACAGGGCCTGGACTAGCGGAGACTACAATGAGCAGTTCTTC

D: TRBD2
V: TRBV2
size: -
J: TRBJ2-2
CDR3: CASTRSGGYTGELFF
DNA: TGTGCCAGCACTAGGAGCGGGGGTTACACCGGGGAGCTGTTTTTT

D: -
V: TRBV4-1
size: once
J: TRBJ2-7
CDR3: CASSHSGQPGSYEQYF
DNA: TGCGCCAGCAGCCATTCTGGACAGCCCGGCTCCTACGAGCAGTACTTC